This T cell receptor (beta chain) was captured in a study of patients and donors after allogeneic stem cell transplantation. TCRdb re-called the RT-PCR reads with MiXCR, one entry per CDR3 protein. Seen here are some 880,000 distinct CDR3 sequences, about 20% observed once, and the top ten hold 5.5% to 6.5%. Germline CDR1 reads SGHTA; CDR2 reads FQGNSA. This CDR3 comprises 15 residues. V shed 2 bases and J shed 1 base, with 9 bases lying between them. This clonotype was seen a handful of times. J is TRBJ2-1 and V is TRBV7-2; D not resolved. This sequence was found in a human donor who was either an allogeneic HSCT recipient or a stem cell or donor lymphocyte infusion donor (not recorded which). It is not recorded whose cells these are; they may come from a transplant donor. The sequenced sample was blood, either unsorted or a sorted T cell fraction (not recorded which). Here the CDR3 DNA reads TGTGCCAGCAGCTTACACCAGGCTTCCTACAATGAGCAGTTCTTC. Translation: CASSLHQASYNEQFF.